Each of the 7 T cell receptor beta chains below was sequenced from the same sample in a study of radiation and T cells in renal cell carcinoma. The time point: baseline pretreatment blood. Described treatment: 15 Gy SBRT to primary tumor, nephrectomy 4 weeks later. The table came from immunoSEQ multiplex PCR; TCRdb's copy has only in-frame clones and leaves some out. The repertoire holds about 130,000 clones, with approximately 91% as singletons. Here the sequenced sample was blood, taken from a patient whose treatment included radiotherapy and nephrectomy. These receptors originate from a woman aged 45-65 years with renal cell carcinoma.

This clone came up once. The V call is TRBV7-6, the J call TRBJ2-1; no clear D. The CDR3 extends over 13 amino acids. V was clipped by 0 bases and J by 6 bases, with 6 bases between them. Germline CDR1 reads SGHVS; CDR2 reads FNYEAQ. The CDR3: CASSLARINEQFF. As DNA, the CDR3 is TGTGCCAGCAGCTTAGCGCGGATCAATGAGCAGTTCTTC.

The chain combines TRBV5-1 with TRBJ2-7; D possibly uses TRBD1 or TRBD2 (5 bases each). CDR1 is SGHRS and CDR2 is YFSETQ in the germline V gene. The CDR3 is made up of 16 amino acids. Deletions cut 0 bases from V and 2 bases from J, with 15 bases between. This CDR3 reads CASSLVTQGPPYEQYF. CDR3 bases: TGCGCCAGCAGCTTGGTTACCCAGGGACCTCCCTACGAGCAGTACTTC.

Worth noting for this clone: Other DNA sequences from this sample encode an identical CDR3 as well. The chain has TRBV4-1 and TRBJ1-1; possibly TRBD1 for D (5 bases). The CDR3 loop spans 16 amino acids. V lost 1 base to trimming and J lost 0 bases, with 12 bases between them. The germline V gene encodes CDR1 MGHRA and CDR2 YSYEKL. As DNA, the CDR3 is TGCGCCAGCAGCCAAGGGGCGGGAGGGGTGAACACTGAAGCTTTCTTT. Protein sequence: CASSQGAGGVNTEAFF.

This chain uses TRBV7-2 with TRBJ1-2, with 7 bases that match TRBD1. Germline V gives CDR1 SGHTA, CDR2 FQGNSA. CDR3 length: 14 residues. V gave up 1 base and J gave up 8 bases; unmatched junction bases: 7. The CDR3 is CASSLVRGGGGYTF. DNA of the CDR3: TGTGCCAGCAGCTTAGTAAGGGGAGGGGGCGGCTACACCTTC.

The chain combines TRBV6-1 with TRBJ2-6; no reliable D call. Trimming took off 4 bases at V and 2 bases at J, with 9 bases between the two ends. CDR1 is MNHNS, CDR2 SASEGT, per germline. The CDR3 contains 15 residues. CDR3 sequence reads: CASSGGRAGANVLTF. The CDR3, as DNA: TGTGCCAGCAGTGGCGGCCGGGCTGGGGCCAACGTCCTGACTTTC.

The rearrangement links TRBV11-2 to TRBJ2-6, with D hard to call. CDR1 and CDR2 (germline): SGHAT, FQNNGV. Deletions cut 3 bases from V and 0 bases from J, with 6 bases between. The CDR3 consists of 15 residues. CDR3: CASSFTDSGANVLTF. The CDR3 nucleotides read TGTGCCAGCAGCTTTACAGACTCTGGGGCCAACGTCCTGACTTTC.

The chain recombines TRBV7-6 with TRBJ1-6; 8 bases fit TRBD1. The ends lost 5 bases at V and 6 bases at J; junction bases unmatched: 15. In germline, CDR1 is SGHVS, CDR2 FNYEAQ. This CDR3 spans 18 amino acids. This chain's CDR3 is CASSAQPGTGITNSPLHF. The CDR3 DNA sequence: TGTGCCAGCAGCGCCCAACCCGGGACAGGAATTACTAATTCACCCCTCCACTTT.